This TCR beta chain is drawn from a study of T cell repertoires in cytomegalovirus infection. Study context: Public TCR beta signatures marked donors with CMV infection and the matching HLA.

MiXCR was run by TCRdb on the reads, yielding one entry per CDR3 protein. The sample lists about 130,000 distinct CDR3 sequences; 8% to 9% were seen once. Germline V gene lookup returns CDR1 MNHEY and CDR2 SVGAGI. Trimming left V 5 bases short and J 3 bases short, with 13 bases between. This CDR3 is 14 amino acids long. Points on this clonotype: The antigen is not known.

Whole-study findings and limits: The cumulative frequency of public TCR beta families distinguished individuals who carried CMV together with the relevant HLA. Within the response measured ex vivo, HLA-C-restricted CMV-specific TCR beta clonotypes were dominant.

The sample comprised PBMCs. This chain links TRBV6-5 with TRBJ1-2, with D uncertain. This TCR came from a human donor in good health (CMV status not recorded). Some clones in this sample may be carry-over from other donors' samples. The CDR3 reads CASSQNTVYYGYTF. The CDR3 region has the DNA TGTGCCAGCAGTCAAAATACAGTGTACTATGGCTACACCTTC.